Listed here are 30 T cell receptor beta chains from one sample, sequenced in a study of vaccination effects on CD4 cells after COVID-19. These receptors' targets are unknown. An approximately ten-day culture period preceded the isolation of CD4+ T cells. Each participant was administered two doses of either the BNT162b2 or the mRNA-1273 vaccine. Libraries were prepared by immunoSEQ multiplex PCR; TCRdb keeps only in-frame clonotypes and omits some of them. The sample has tens of thousands of clones, less than 85% seen once. Sample: CD4+ T cells from PBMCs cultured without peptide, taken after COVID-19 vaccination. These TCRs come from a human donor who received a COVID-19 vaccine.

The rearrangement links TRBV11-2 to TRBJ2-3; D possibly matches TRBD1 or TRBD2 (6 bases each). In germline, CDR1 is SGHAT, CDR2 FQNNGV. Trimming pared 3 bases from V and 6 bases from J, leaving 13 bases between. The CDR3 is 14 amino acids. CDR3 sequence: CASSFPGAADTQYF. The CDR3 nucleotides read TGTGCCAGCAGCTTCCCGGGGGCGGCGGATACGCAGTATTTT. The full variable domain, in which reference TRBV11-2 and TRBJ2-3 provide the parts outside the CDR3, is EAGVAQSPRYKIIEKRQSVAFWCNPISGHATLYWYQQILGQGPKLLIQFQNNGVVDDSQLPKDRFSAERLKGVDSTLKIQPAKLEDSAVYLCASSFPGAADTQYFGPGTRLTVL.

This rearrangement joins TRBV18 to TRBJ2-7, with D possibly TRBD1 on 6 matching bases. Looked up from germline, CDR1 is KGHSH and CDR2 is LQKENI. V was cut by 5 bases and J by 8 bases, with 16 bases left in between. CDR3 length: 13 residues. The DNA for the CDR3 is TGTGCCAGCTCATCGACAGGTAAAGGTCAGCAGTACGTC. Translation gives CASSSTGKGQQYV.

This chain joins TRBV29-1 and TRBJ2-5; TRBD2 aligns across 7 bases. CDR1 and CDR2 from the germline V gene are SQVTM and ANQGSEA. The CDR3 totals 14 residues. The J segment lost 2 bases and the V segment lost 3 bases, leaving 6 bases of the junction unmatched. In nucleotides, the CDR3 is TGCAGCGTTGAGGATAGCGGGTCGCAAGAGACCCAGTACTTC. Its protein is CSVEDSGSQETQYF.

This clone has a single count. V and J are TRBV18 and TRBJ1-4; the D is unclear. CDR3 length: 16 residues. Germline V gene sequence: CDR1 KGHSH, CDR2 LQKENI. The ends were cut back, 5 bases at V and 0 bases at J, with 13 bases in the middle. The CDR3 spells CASSTRRDATNEKLFF. The CDR3 region has the DNA TGTGCCAGCTCAACACGACGGGATGCAACTAATGAAAAACTGTTTTTT.

The CDR3 DNA follows: TGTGCCGGGGGGATTAGCTCGGATGGCTACACCTTC. It encodes CAGGISSDGYTF. V is TRBV6-6 and J is TRBJ1-2; weak D call: TRBD1 (5 bases). The CDR3 consists of 12 residues. In germline, CDR1 is MNHNY, CDR2 SVGAGI (reference sequence). Trimming took off 11 bases at V and 6 bases at J, with 16 bases between the two ends.

V and J are TRBV7-2 and TRBJ2-7; 7 bases line up with TRBD1. Germline lookup yields CDR1 SGHTA and CDR2 FQGNSA. The CDR3 is 13 amino acids. The V segment lost 5 bases and the J segment 2 bases; nucleotides outside the gene matches: 3. The CDR3 region is CASSRDRAYEQYV. CDR3 in DNA: TGTGCCAGCAGCAGGGACAGAGCCTACGAGCAGTACGTC.

The sample holds one count of this clone. This chain connects TRBV30 to TRBJ1-5; tentatively, D is TRBD1 (5 bases). CDR1 is GTSNPN, CDR2 SVGIG, per germline (reference sequence). V gave up 0 bases and J gave up 1 base, with 16 bases separating them. The length of the CDR3 is 17 residues. The CDR3 DNA reads as TGTGCCTGGAGTGTACGAAGAGGAGGGGACAGCAATCAGCCCCAGCATTTT. This sequence encodes CAWSVRRGGDSNQPQHF.

The chain has TRBV7-9 and TRBJ2-5; TRBD1 aligns across 7 bases. This CDR3 has 17 amino acids. The trim removed 1 base at V and 2 bases at J, leaving 10 bases unmatched. Germline V gene data show CDR1 as SEHNR and CDR2 as FQNEAQ (reference sequence). CDR3 DNA sequence: TGTGCCAGCAGCTTAGAAGGTTTTAGGGGGCCACAAGAGACCCAGTACTTC. Its protein is CASSLEGFRGPQETQYF.

This clone appeared once. This chain uses TRBV6-1 with TRBJ1-3; D is ambiguous. V dropped 3 bases and J dropped 0 bases, with 15 bases sitting between them. The germline CDR1 and CDR2 sequences are MNHNS and SASEGT. The CDR3 totals 17 residues. The CDR3 DNA reads TGTGCCAGCAGTGATCGGCCAGTCCTTGGCTCTGGAAACACCATATATTTT. Protein product: CASSDRPVLGSGNTIYF.

The CDR3 DNA reads TGTGCCAGCAGCTTAAATGTCAACACCATATATTTT. Residues: CASSLNVNTIYF. The chain is built from TRBV7-9 and TRBJ1-3, with D hard to call. Germline-derived CDR1 and CDR2 are SEHNR and FQNEAQ (reference sequence). Trimming removed 2 bases from V and 7 bases from J, with 6 bases in between. CDR3 length equals 12 residues.

Only one count was recorded for this clone. The rearrangement uses TRBV7-3 and TRBJ1-1; 7 positions agree with TRBD1. Germline V CDR1 and CDR2: SGHTA, FQGTGA. J lost 4 bases, V lost 4 bases, and 6 bases had no gene match. CDR3 size: 14 residues. CDR3 in DNA: TGTGCCAGCAGCTCCTCGACAGGGAGCACTGAAGCTTTCTTT. Protein sequence: CASSSSTGSTEAFF. The entire variable domain, with the rest obtained from reference TRBV7-3 and TRBJ1-1, is as follows: GAGVSQTPSNKVTEKGKYVELRCDPISGHTALYWYRQSLGQGPEFLIYFQGTGAADDSGLPNDRFFAVRPEGSVSTLKIQRTERGDSAVYLCASSSSTGSTEAFFGQGTRLTVV.

V gene TRBV6-2 or TRBV6-3 combines with J gene TRBJ2-1; TRBD1 aligns across 8 bases. The CDR3 runs to 12 residues. V dropped 6 bases and J dropped 6; count of bases not matched to a gene: 1. Per the germline V gene, CDR1 is MNHEY and CDR2 is SVGEGT. The CDR3 bases are TGTGCCAGCAGCGACAGGGGCAATGAGCAGTTCTTC. Its translation: CASSDRGNEQFF.

The gene calls are TRBV6-5 and TRBJ1-1; no clear D gene. CDR3 length: 13 residues. In germline, CDR1 is MNHEY, CDR2 SVGAGI. V was pared by 4 bases and J by 1 base, with 7 bases between. The CDR3 here is CASSSHRNTEAFF. CDR3 in DNA: TGTGCCAGCAGTTCCCACAGGAACACTGAAGCTTTCTTT.

The count of this clone is one. The CDR3 region has the DNA TGTGCCAGCAGTTCGCCGGGACAGGCCTCCTATGGCTACACCTTC. This sequence encodes CASSSPGQASYGYTF. The chain employs TRBV27 and TRBJ1-2; TRBD1 aligns across 8 bases. Germline V gene sequence: CDR1 MNHEY, CDR2 SMNVEV (reference sequence). The length of the CDR3 is 15 residues. J was trimmed by 4 bases and V by 4 bases; bases with no gene match: 8.

The V and J genes are TRBV7-3 and TRBJ1-1; D gene unclear. The CDR3 runs to 13 residues. CDR1 is SGHTA, CDR2 FQGTGA, per germline. V was pared by 3 bases and J by 0 bases, with 5 bases between. The CDR3, as DNA: TGTGCCAGCAGCTTTTCCTTGAACACTGAAGCTTTCTTT. This sequence encodes CASSFSLNTEAFF.

This sequence joins TRBV30 and TRBJ2-7, with a tentative D call TRBD2 (6 bases). Germline lookup yields CDR1 GTSNPN and CDR2 SVGIG (reference sequence). V lost 8 bases and J lost 4, with 15 bases in between. This CDR3 has 12 residues. CDR3 loop: CAPIAAVYEQYV. The CDR3 DNA is TGTGCCCCCATAGCGGCGGTTTACGAGCAGTACGTC.

The chain couples TRBV6-2 or TRBV6-3 to TRBJ2-2; possibly TRBD2 for D (5 bases). The CDR3 is made up of 15 amino acids. Trimming left V 5 bases short and J 7 bases short, with 17 bases between. Germline assignment: CDR1 MNHEY and CDR2 SVGEGT. This CDR3 is CASSNGPGMVGELFF. The CDR3 DNA reads TGTGCCAGCAGTAACGGGCCGGGAATGGTCGGGGAGCTGTTTTTT.

This clone has only a few counts. The rearrangement links TRBV30 to TRBJ1-6; tentatively, D is TRBD1 (6 bases). Germline CDR1 and CDR2: GTSNPN and SVGIG (reference sequence). Between the trimmed V and J ends, which lost 2 bases and 7 bases, there was a span of 15 bases. The CDR3 runs 15 residues. CDR3 sequence: CAWSTTQGQNSPLHF. The DNA for the CDR3 is TGTGCCTGGAGTACCACACAGGGTCAAAATTCACCCCTCCACTTT.

The chain uses TRBV10-2 and TRBJ2-3; 10 positions agree with TRBD1. The CDR3 length is 15 residues. With 10 bases clipped from V and 1 base from J, the junction kept 8 bases outside the gene matches. CDR1 is WSHSY, CDR2 SAAADI, per germline. The CDR3 DNA reads TGCGCCACCTCTCCGGGGACAGGGGGCACAGATACGCAGTATTTT. Its translation: CATSPGTGGTDTQYF.

This chain uses TRBV7-3 with TRBJ2-1; D unclear. The V gene's germline CDR1 is SGHTA and CDR2 FQGTGA. The V end was cut by 1 base, the J end by 4 bases, with 5 bases between. The CDR3 loop spans 13 amino acids. The CDR3 coding sequence is TGTGCCAGCAGCTTAAAACGGTACAATGAGCAGTTCTTC. It yields the protein CASSLKRYNEQFF.

The chain links TRBV12-3 or TRBV12-4 to TRBJ1-2; TRBD1 agrees at 8 bases. The V segment lost 6 bases and the J segment 6 bases; nucleotides outside the gene matches: 6. CDR3 length equals 13 residues. In nucleotides, the CDR3 is TGTGCCAGCAGGACAGGGGAGGAAAATGGCTACACCTTC. This sequence encodes CASRTGEENGYTF.

The chain is built from TRBV28 and TRBJ2-7; 7 bases align to TRBD1. In germline, CDR1 is MDHEN, CDR2 SYDVKM. This CDR3 is built from 17 residues. J lost 0 bases, V lost 2 bases, and 10 bases had no gene match. DNA for the CDR3: TGTGCCAGCAGTTTACAACAGGGGACAGCTTACTCCTACGAGCAGTACGTC. It encodes CASSLQQGTAYSYEQYV.

The CDR3 protein is CASRRGQGTYGYTF. The DNA of the CDR3 is TGTGCCAGCAGGAGAGGACAGGGGACCTATGGCTACACCTTC. The V and J genes are TRBV6-5 and TRBJ1-2, with 9 nucleotides matching TRBD1. Unmatched junction bases numbered 6, after V lost 6 bases and J lost 4 bases. This CDR3 is 14 amino acids long. Looked up from germline, CDR1 is MNHEY and CDR2 is SVGAGI.

The J gene is TRBJ1-4, the V gene TRBV9; the D gene is possibly TRBD1 (6 bases). Germline CDR1 SGDLS, CDR2 YYNGEE. The CDR3 covers 17 residues. V shed 4 bases and J shed 7 bases, with 23 bases lying between them. CDR3 loop: CASSPVWEGGRGEKLFF. The CDR3 DNA reads as TGTGCCAGCAGCCCCGTATGGGAAGGGGGAAGAGGTGAAAAACTGTTTTTT.

The chain has TRBV5-4 and TRBJ1-2; no clear D. CDR1 and CDR2 from the germline V gene are SGHNT and YYREEE (reference sequence). This CDR3 comprises 14 residues. V lost 0 bases and J lost 6, with 12 bases in between. The CDR3, as DNA: TGTGCCAGCAGCTTGGCGGCCGCGCAAAATGGCTACACCTTC. Residues: CASSLAAAQNGYTF.

The chain links TRBV28 to TRBJ1-1; D may be TRBD1 (5 bases). The V gene lost 5 bases and the J gene lost 5 bases, with 21 bases spanning the gap. The CDR3 extends over 16 amino acids. CDR1 and CDR2 (germline): MDHEN, SYDVKM. The CDR3 is CASSQTGPGPATEAFF. The CDR3 DNA reads TGTGCCAGCAGTCAAACCGGGCCAGGGCCGGCAACTGAAGCTTTCTTT.

The V gene is TRBV19, the J gene TRBJ1-3; a weak D match, TRBD1 (6 bases). V was clipped by 7 bases and J by 4 bases, with 14 bases between them. Germline CDR1 is LNHDA and CDR2 is SQIVND (reference sequence). This CDR3 is 14 amino acids long. For the CDR3, the DNA is TGTGCCAGTACCAAGGACAGAAGCGGAAACACCATATATTTT. It translates to CASTKDRSGNTIYF. Full variable domain (missing parts from reference TRBV19 and TRBJ1-3): DGGITQSPKYLFRKEGQNVTLSCEQNLNHDAMYWYRQDPGQGLRLIYYSQIVNDFQKGDIAEGYSVSREKKESFPLTVTSAQKNPTAFYLCASTKDRSGNTIYFGEGSWLTVV.

This clone was seen more than once but under ten times. Here the CDR3 reads CASRNMGDSPLHF. Written as DNA, the CDR3 is TGTGCCAGCCGAAACATGGGGGATTCACCCCTCCACTTT. The rearrangement links TRBV3-1 (or the pseudogene TRBV3-2) to TRBJ1-6; D may be TRBD1 (5 bases). The CDR3 contains 13 residues. Between the trimmed V and J ends, which lost 8 bases and 8 bases, there was a span of 13 bases. CDR1 LGHDT and CDR2 YNNKEL come from the germline V gene (reference sequence).

The chain employs TRBV30 and TRBJ2-2; 11 bases are a match to TRBD1. The CDR3 contains 16 residues. CDR1 and CDR2 (germline): GTSNPN, SVGIG (reference sequence). V was clipped by 7 bases and J by 5 bases; unmatched bases: 12. CDR3 amino acids: CASDRTGTGGTGELFF. CDR3 bases: TGTGCCTCGGACCGAACCGGGACAGGGGGAACCGGGGAGCTGTTTTTT.

The V call is TRBV19, the J call TRBJ1-1; perhaps TRBD1 as D (6 bases). Deletions cut 4 bases from V and 0 bases from J, with 12 bases between. This CDR3 spans 15 amino acids. CDR1 LNHDA and CDR2 SQIVND come from the germline V gene (reference sequence). This CDR3 reads CASSTRQVMNTEAFF. The CDR3 DNA sequence: TGTGCCAGTAGTACCCGACAGGTTATGAACACTGAAGCTTTCTTT.